This T cell receptor beta chain came from a study of blood T cell repertoires in COVID-19. For the study at large: T cells, B-cell-depleted T cells, or PBMCs supplied cDNA or gDNA.

CDR3 length equals 16 residues. The V end was cut by 2 bases, the J end by 0 bases, with 12 bases between. The germline V gene has CDR1 SGDLS and CDR2 YYNGEE. Sequencing was performed with immunoSEQ multiplex PCR; in TCRdb, only in-frame clones are kept and a portion is missing. Of 45,000 to 55,000 clones in the sample, 90% were seen once. V and J are TRBV9 and TRBJ1-3; D not resolved. The origin of this receptor is a human donor in a cohort sampled during active COVID-19. Material: peripheral blood. The CDR3 nucleotides read TGTGCCAGCAGCGTCTCCTCGGTCGGCTCTGGAAACACCATATATTTT. Translated: CASSVSSVGSGNTIYF. Together with reference TRBV9 and TRBJ1-3, the CDR3 gives the full variable domain: DSGVTQTPKHLITATGQRVTLRCSPRSGDLSVYWYQQSLDQGLQFLIQYYNGEERAKGNILERFSAQQFPDLHSELNLSSLELGDSALYFCASSVSSVGSGNTIYFGEGSWLTVV.